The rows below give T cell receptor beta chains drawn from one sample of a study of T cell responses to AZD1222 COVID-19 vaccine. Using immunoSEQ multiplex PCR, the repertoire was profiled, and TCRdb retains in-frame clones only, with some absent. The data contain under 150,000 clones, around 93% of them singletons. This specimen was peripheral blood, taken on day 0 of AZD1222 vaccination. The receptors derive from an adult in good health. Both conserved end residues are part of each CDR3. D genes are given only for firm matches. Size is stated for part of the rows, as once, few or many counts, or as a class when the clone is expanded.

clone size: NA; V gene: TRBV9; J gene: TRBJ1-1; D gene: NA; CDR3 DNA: TGTGCCAGCAGCGGAACGACCGGAGGCGCTGAAGCTTTCTTT; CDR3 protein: CASSGTTGGAEAFF
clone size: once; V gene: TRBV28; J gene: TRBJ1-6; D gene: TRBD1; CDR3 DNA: TGTGCCAGCAGAACCACAGGGGTCGGCCGATCACCCCTCCACTTT; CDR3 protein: CASRTTGVGRSPLHF
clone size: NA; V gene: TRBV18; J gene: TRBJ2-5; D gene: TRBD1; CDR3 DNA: TGTGCCAGCTCACCGCGGACAGGGGGTTCTGGGGAGACCCAGTACTTC; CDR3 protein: CASSPRTGGSGETQYF
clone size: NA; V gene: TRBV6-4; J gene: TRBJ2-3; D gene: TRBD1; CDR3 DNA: TGTGCCAGCAGTCCCGGACAGGGAAGCACAGATACGCAGTATTTT; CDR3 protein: CASSPGQGSTDTQYF
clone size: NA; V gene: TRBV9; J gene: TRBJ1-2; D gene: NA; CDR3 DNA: TGTGCCAGCAGCGCGGAGGGGGGTCTTGGTGGCTACACCTTC; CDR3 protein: CASSAEGGLGGYTF
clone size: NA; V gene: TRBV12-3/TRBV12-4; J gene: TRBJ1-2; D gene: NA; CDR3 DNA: TGTGCCAGCAGCTCCTTCAACTATGGCTACACCTTC; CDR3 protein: CASSSFNYGYTF
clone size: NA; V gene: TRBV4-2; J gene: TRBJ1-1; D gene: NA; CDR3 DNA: TGTGCCAGCAGCCAAGATTTGCCGAGCAGAAACACTGAAGCTTTCTTT; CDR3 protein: CASSQDLPSRNTEAFF
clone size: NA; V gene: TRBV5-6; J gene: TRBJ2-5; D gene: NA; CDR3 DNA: TGTGCCAGCAGCTTGAACCAAGAGACCCAGTACTTC; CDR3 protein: CASSLNQETQYF
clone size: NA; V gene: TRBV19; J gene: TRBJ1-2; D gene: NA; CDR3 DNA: TGTGCCAGTAGTATCAACCTTAACTATGGCTACACCTTC; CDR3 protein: CASSINLNYGYTF
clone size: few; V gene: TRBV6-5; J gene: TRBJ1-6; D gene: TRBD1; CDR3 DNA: TGTGCCAGCAGTCAGGGGGATTCACCCCTCCACTTT; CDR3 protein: CASSQGDSPLHF
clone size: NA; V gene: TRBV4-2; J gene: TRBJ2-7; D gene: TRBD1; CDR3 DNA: TGTGCCAGCAGCCAAGGCACAGGGGGTACCTTCTACGAGCAGTACTTC; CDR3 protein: CASSQGTGGTFYEQYF
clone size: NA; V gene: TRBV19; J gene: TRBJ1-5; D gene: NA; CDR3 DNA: TGTGCCAGTAGTAAGTTCTACGGACAGAATCCGGGCAATCAGCCCCAGCATTTT; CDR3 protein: CASSKFYGQNPGNQPQHF
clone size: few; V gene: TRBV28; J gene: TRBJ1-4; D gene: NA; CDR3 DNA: TGTGCCACCCGATTGAGAAGGGAGAATGAAAAACTGTTTTTT; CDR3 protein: CATRLRRENEKLFF
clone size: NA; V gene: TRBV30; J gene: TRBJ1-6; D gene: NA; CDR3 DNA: TGTGCCTGGAGTTTCCGGGGAAACCTCGTTGATTCACCCCTCCACTTT; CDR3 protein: CAWSFRGNLVDSPLHF
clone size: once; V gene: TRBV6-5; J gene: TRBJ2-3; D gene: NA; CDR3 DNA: TGTGCCAGCACCTCAACATGGGATACGCAGTATTTT; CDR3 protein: CASTSTWDTQYF
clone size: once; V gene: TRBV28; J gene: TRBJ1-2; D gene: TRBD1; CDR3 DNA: TGTGCCAGCAGTTTTCGGGACAGACCGAACTATGGCTACACCTTC; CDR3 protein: CASSFRDRPNYGYTF
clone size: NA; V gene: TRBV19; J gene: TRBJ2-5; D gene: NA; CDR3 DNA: TGTGCCAGTGGCCCCGGACAGAGAAAAGAGACCCAGTACTTC; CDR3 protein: CASGPGQRKETQYF
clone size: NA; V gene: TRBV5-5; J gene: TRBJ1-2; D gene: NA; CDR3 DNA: TGTGCCAGCAGCGGTGACAGTTCTAACTATGGCTACACCTTC; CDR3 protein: CASSGDSSNYGYTF
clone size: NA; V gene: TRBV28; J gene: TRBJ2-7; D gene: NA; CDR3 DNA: TGTGCCAGCAGTTTGCTAGCTGGGGGGGGCACCTACGAGCAGTACTTC; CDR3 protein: CASSLLAGGGTYEQYF
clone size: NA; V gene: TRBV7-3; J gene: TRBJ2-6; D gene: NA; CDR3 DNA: TGTGCCAGCACCACCGCGACAGGACTTTACTCTGGGGCCAACGTCCTGACTTTC; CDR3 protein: CASTTATGLYSGANVLTF
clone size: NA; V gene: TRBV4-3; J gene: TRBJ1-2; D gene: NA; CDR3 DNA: TGCGCCAGCAGCCGGAACCCAAATTATGGCTACACCTTC; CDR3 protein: CASSRNPNYGYTF
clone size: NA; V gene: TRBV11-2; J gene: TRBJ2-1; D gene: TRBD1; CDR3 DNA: TGTGCCAGCAGCTTAGCACAGGGGGCACATGAGCAGTTCTTC; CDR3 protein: CASSLAQGAHEQFF